Listed below are T cell receptor beta chains from one sample, sequenced in a study of beta chain features in type 1 diabetes. Sequencing used immunoSEQ multiplex PCR; TCRdb keeps in-frame clones, though not all of them. The sample carries under 250,000 clones, approximately 13% recorded once. The sequencing input was naive CD4+ T cells from blood. These receptor sequences come from a man under 40 with type 1 diabetes. Each CDR3 is given with its conserved first and last residue. The D gene is left open where the match is weak. Expanded clones get a size class; other rows say once, few or many, or leave the size out.

v_gene	j_gene	abundance	d_gene	CDR3aa	CDR3nt
TRBV30	TRBJ2-5	NA	NA	CAWSVQETQYF	TGTGCCTGGAGTGTACAGGAGACCCAGTACTTC
TRBV30	TRBJ1-5	few	NA	CAWSVTGSNQPQHF	TGTGCCTGGAGTGTAACAGGGAGCAATCAGCCCCAGCATTTT
TRBV2	TRBJ1-1	NA	TRBD1	CATDRARNTEAFF	TGTGCCACCGACAGGGCCCGGAACACTGAAGCTTTCTTT
TRBV9	TRBJ2-3	few	TRBD1	CASSVAGDSLGTDTQYF	TGTGCCAGCAGCGTAGCTGGGGACAGTTTGGGCACAGATACGCAGTATTTT
TRBV4-1	TRBJ1-5	NA	NA	CASSQDSGASNQPQHF	TGCGCCAGCAGCCAAGATAGTGGAGCTAGCAATCAGCCCCAGCATTTT
TRBV11-2	TRBJ1-1	few	NA	CASSLVPRNTEAFF	TGTGCCAGCAGCTTAGTTCCCAGGAACACTGAAGCTTTCTTT
TRBV7-9	TRBJ1-6	NA	NA	CASSPNVGGSSPLHF	TGTGCCAGCAGCCCGAACGTTGGAGGGAGTTCACCCCTCCACTTT
TRBV25-1	TRBJ2-5	few	TRBD1	CASRGGQGVVETQYF	TGTGCCAGCAGGGGCGGACAGGGGGTCGTAGAGACCCAGTACTTC
TRBV5-1	TRBJ1-1	few	TRBD1	CASSPGQGVNTEAFF	TGCGCCAGCAGCCCGGGACAGGGAGTGAACACTGAAGCTTTCTTT
TRBV6-5	TRBJ2-3	NA	NA	CASSPSLGGTDTQYF	TGTGCCAGCAGTCCCAGTCTCGGGGGCACAGATACGCAGTATTTT
TRBV5-1	TRBJ2-3	NA	TRBD1	CASSRQTGLYTDTQYF	TGCGCCAGCAGCCGCCAGACAGGGTTGTATACAGATACGCAGTATTTT
TRBV29-1	TRBJ2-5	NA	NA	CSAGRDQETQYF	TGCAGCGCTGGACGGGATCAAGAGACCCAGTACTTC
TRBV19	TRBJ1-1	NA	NA	CASSSRTVEAFF	TGTGCCAGTAGTTCCCGGACAGTCGAAGCTTTCTTT
TRBV14	TRBJ1-1	NA	NA	CASSPRQGGEAFF	TGTGCCAGCAGCCCTAGGCAGGGCGGTGAAGCTTTCTTT
TRBV10-2	TRBJ2-5	few	NA	CASGAGQETQYF	TGCGCCAGCGGGGCAGGACAAGAGACCCAGTACTTC
TRBV25-1	TRBJ2-5	NA	TRBD2	CASSEYGGSGRKETQYF	TGTGCCAGCAGTGAATATGGGGGTAGCGGGCGCAAAGAGACCCAGTACTTC
TRBV10-3	TRBJ1-5	NA	TRBD1	CAISEEQGPQPQHF	TGTGCCATCAGTGAGGAACAGGGGCCTCAGCCCCAGCATTTT
TRBV7-9	TRBJ1-2	few	NA	CASSLTGGYTF	TGTGCCAGCAGCTTAACAGGCGGCTACACCTTC
TRBV6-6	TRBJ1-2	once	TRBD1	CASSLDRGTNGYTF	TGTGCCAGCAGTTTGGACAGGGGTACAAATGGCTACACCTTC
TRBV7-9	TRBJ2-5	NA	TRBD1	CASSPDRGHETQYF	TGTGCCAGCAGCCCCGACAGGGGGCACGAGACCCAGTACTTC
TRBV28	TRBJ1-4	NA	TRBD1	CASRRQGVEKLFF	TGTGCCAGCAGGCGACAGGGAGTTGAAAAACTGTTTTTT
TRBV5-1	TRBJ1-1	NA	TRBD1	CASSHDGQGRTEAFF	TGCGCCAGCAGCCACGACGGACAGGGTAGGACTGAAGCTTTCTTT